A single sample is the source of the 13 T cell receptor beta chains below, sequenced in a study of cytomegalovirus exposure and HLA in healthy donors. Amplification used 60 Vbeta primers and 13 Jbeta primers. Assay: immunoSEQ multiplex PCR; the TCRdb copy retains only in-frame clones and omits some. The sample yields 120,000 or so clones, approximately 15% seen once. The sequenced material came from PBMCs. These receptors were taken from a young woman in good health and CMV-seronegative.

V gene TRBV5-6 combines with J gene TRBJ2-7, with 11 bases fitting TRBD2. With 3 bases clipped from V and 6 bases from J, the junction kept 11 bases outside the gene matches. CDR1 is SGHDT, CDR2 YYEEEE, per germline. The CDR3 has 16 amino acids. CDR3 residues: CASSSPMTSGVVEQYF. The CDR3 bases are TGTGCCAGCAGCTCACCAATGACTAGCGGGGTTGTCGAGCAGTACTTC.

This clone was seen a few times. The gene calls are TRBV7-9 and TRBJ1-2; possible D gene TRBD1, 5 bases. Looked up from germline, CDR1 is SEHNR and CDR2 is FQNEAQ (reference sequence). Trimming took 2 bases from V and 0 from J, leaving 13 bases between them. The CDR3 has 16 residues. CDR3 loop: CASSLISGGPNYGYTF. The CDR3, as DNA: TGTGCCAGCAGCTTAATCTCGGGGGGTCCTAACTATGGCTACACCTTC.

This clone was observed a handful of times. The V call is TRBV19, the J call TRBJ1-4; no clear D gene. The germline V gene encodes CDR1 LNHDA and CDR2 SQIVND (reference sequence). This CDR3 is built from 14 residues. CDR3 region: CASQRRATNEKLFF. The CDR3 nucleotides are TGTGCGAGTCAAAGGCGGGCAACTAATGAAAAACTGTTTTTT.

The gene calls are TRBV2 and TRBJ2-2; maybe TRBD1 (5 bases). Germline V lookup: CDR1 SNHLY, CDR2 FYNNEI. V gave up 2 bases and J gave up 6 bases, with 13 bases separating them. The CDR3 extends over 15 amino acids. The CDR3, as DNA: TGTGCCAGCAGTGAATTCAGGGATGGTGCCGGGGAGCTGTTTTTT. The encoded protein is CASSEFRDGAGELFF.

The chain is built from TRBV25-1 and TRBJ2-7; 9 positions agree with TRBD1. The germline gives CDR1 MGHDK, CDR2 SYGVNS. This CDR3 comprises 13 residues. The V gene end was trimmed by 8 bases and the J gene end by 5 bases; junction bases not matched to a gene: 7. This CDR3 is CASGNRGRNEQYF. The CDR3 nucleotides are TGTGCCAGCGGAAACAGGGGGCGGAACGAGCAGTACTTC.

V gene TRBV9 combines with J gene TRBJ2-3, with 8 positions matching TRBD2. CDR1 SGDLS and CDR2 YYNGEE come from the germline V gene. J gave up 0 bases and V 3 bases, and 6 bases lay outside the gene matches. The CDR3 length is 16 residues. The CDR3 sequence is CASSGELAASTDTQYF. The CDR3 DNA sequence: TGTGCCAGCAGCGGGGAACTAGCGGCTAGCACAGATACGCAGTATTTT.

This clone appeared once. The CDR3 nucleotides read TGTGCCAGCAGCGGACTCCGGGACAACTCCTACGAGCAGTACTTC. Residues: CASSGLRDNSYEQYF. This chain joins TRBV7-8 and TRBJ2-7; D may be TRBD1 (6 bases). The CDR3 spans 15 residues. The ends were cut back, 5 bases at V and 0 bases at J, with 14 bases in the middle. Looked up from germline, CDR1 is SGHVS and CDR2 is FQNEAQ.

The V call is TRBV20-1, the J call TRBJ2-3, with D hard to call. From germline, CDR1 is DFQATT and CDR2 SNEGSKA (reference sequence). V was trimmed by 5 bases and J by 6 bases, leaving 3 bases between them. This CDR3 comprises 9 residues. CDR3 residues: CSAQDTQYF. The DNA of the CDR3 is TGCAGTGCTCAGGATACGCAGTATTTT.

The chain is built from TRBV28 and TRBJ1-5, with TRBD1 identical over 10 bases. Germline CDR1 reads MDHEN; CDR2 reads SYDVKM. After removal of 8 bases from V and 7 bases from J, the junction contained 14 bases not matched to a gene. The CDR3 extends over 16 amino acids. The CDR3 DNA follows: TGTGCCAGCCGAGACAGGGGGCGCCCGTTAATCCAGCCCCAGCATTTT. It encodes CASRDRGRPLIQPQHF. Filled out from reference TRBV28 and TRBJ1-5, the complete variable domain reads DVKVTQSSRYLVKRTGEKVFLECVQDMDHENMFWYRQDPGLGLRLIYFSYDVKMKEKGDIPEGYSVSREKKERFSLILESASTNQTSMYLCASRDRGRPLIQPQHFGDGTRLSIL.

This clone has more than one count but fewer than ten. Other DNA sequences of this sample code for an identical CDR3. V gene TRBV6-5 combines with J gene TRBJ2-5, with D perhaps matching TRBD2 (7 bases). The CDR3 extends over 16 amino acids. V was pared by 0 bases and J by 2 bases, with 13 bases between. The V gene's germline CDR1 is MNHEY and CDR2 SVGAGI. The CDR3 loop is CASSYSGRGGQETQYF. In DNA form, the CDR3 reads TGTGCCAGCAGTTACTCGGGAAGGGGGGGACAAGAGACCCAGTACTTC.

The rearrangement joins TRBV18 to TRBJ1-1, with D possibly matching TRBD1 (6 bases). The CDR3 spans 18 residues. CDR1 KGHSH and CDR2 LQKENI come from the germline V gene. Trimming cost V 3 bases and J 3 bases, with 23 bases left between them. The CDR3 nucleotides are TGTGCCAGCTCACCTAAAACAGGGCATGGGAACTTGGACACTGAAGCTTTCTTT. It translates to CASSPKTGHGNLDTEAFF.

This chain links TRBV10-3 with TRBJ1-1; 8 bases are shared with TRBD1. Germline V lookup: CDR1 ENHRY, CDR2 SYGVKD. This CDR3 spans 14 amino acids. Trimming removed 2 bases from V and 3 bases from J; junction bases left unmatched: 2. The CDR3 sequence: CAISEQGADTEAFF. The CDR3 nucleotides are TGTGCCATCAGTGAGCAGGGGGCGGACACTGAAGCTTTCTTT.

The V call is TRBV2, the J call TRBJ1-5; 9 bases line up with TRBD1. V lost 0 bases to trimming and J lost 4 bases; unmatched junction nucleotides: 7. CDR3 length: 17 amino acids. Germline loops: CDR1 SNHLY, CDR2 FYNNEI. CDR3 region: CASSEAWDRVLNQPQHF. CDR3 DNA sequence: TGTGCCAGCAGTGAAGCGTGGGACAGGGTATTAAATCAGCCCCAGCATTTT. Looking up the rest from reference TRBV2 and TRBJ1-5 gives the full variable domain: EPEVTQTPSHQVTQMGQEVILRCVPISNHLYFYWYRQILGQKVEFLVSFYNNEISEKSEIFDDQFSVERPDGSNFTLKIRSTKLEDSAMYFCASSEAWDRVLNQPQHFGDGTRLSIL.